These T cell receptor beta chains were read from a single sample in a study of T cells in narcolepsy. The data were produced by immunoSEQ multiplex PCR, yet TCRdb's version contains in-frame clones alone and is incomplete. The sample holds 20,000 to 30,000 clones, just over 60% seen once. Sequencing used memory (CD45RA-) CD4+ T cells from blood. The receptors derive from a human donor in good health. The CDR3 runs from the conserved cysteine through the conserved F or W.

j_gene	v_gene	CDR3aa
TRBJ2-2	TRBV11-2	CASSAGTRGLGGELFF
TRBJ2-4	TRBV6-6	CASSEWAWSGNIQYF
TRBJ1-1	TRBV6-5	CASSGEALNTEAFF
TRBJ2-7	TRBV29-1	CSAATSGRNHEQYF
TRBJ1-5	TRBV6-1	CASSPDRLQPQHF
TRBJ1-6	TRBV14	CASSQLRGFGPLHF
TRBJ1-6	TRBV21-1	CATRGHSPLHF
TRBJ2-3	TRBV5-1	CASSSATSADTQYF
TRBJ2-5	TRBV29-1	CSGGTAETQYF
TRBJ2-7	TRBV11-2	CASSSIERSLVEQYF
TRBJ1-2	TRBV27	CASKTGTGVYGYTF
TRBJ2-2	TRBV5-4	CASSRLDRATGELFF
TRBJ1-5	TRBV9	CASSVGPTQPQHF
TRBJ2-5	TRBV2	CASSEALPGTGETQYF
TRBJ1-6	TRBV30	CAWRHTGGVSPLHF
TRBJ2-4	TRBV27	CASSVWGTSGSGRENIQYF
TRBJ1-4	TRBV6-1	CASSEVGGGNEKLFF
TRBJ2-7	TRBV11-2	CARSLDRVGEQYF
TRBJ2-1	TRBV6-6	CASTPLNHEQFF
TRBJ1-4	TRBV7-9	CASSRDPLNEKLFF
TRBJ1-6	TRBV28	CASSFLQGSSPLHF
TRBJ2-7	TRBV18	CASSPDSTYEQYF
TRBJ2-5	TRBV7-2	CASSFTSGLAETQYF
TRBJ2-3	TRBV9	CASSVSPGTDTQYF
TRBJ2-1	TRBV15	CATRDRPYNEQFF
TRBJ2-7	TRBV2	CASGGTGTYEQYF
TRBJ2-7	TRBV7-9	CASSPYKDEQYF
TRBJ1-1	TRBV29-1	CSVHLTGGVTEAFF
TRBJ2-2	TRBV19	CASSIRGHTGELFF
TRBJ1-5	TRBV6-1	CATGGAGGQPQHF
TRBJ1-5	TRBV27	CASSLELNQPQHF
TRBJ1-2	TRBV7-8	CASSPYAGNYGYTF
TRBJ1-1	TRBV18	CASSPPTGWGAFF
TRBJ2-3	TRBV6-5	CAISSGGQGARTQYF
TRBJ2-7	TRBV28	CARQGQVSYEQYF
TRBJ2-7	TRBV10-3	CAISRPEIYEQYF
TRBJ1-3	TRBV7-9	CASSSFSGNTIYF
TRBJ2-7	TRBV29-1	CSVRRDRATEQYF
TRBJ2-7	TRBV28	CATLPPNDRGEREQYF
TRBJ2-3	TRBV6-1	CASSEFGSTDTQYF
TRBJ2-7	TRBV9	CASSRRGRDEQYF
TRBJ1-6	TRBV7-3	CASSLTPPATDHSPRSSYNSPLHF
TRBJ2-7	TRBV30	CACRTGGPYEQYF
TRBJ1-5	TRBV30	CAWSKHTGGDQPQHF
TRBJ1-4	TRBV2	CASSGGQGYEKLFF
TRBJ1-2	TRBV7-9	CASSLLQGAVDGYTF
TRBJ1-5	TRBV19	CATHAGFENQPQHF
TRBJ1-6	TRBV7-2	CASRSDPGRNNSPLHF
TRBJ2-7	TRBV6-1	CASSSGTLYEQYF
TRBJ1-6	TRBV19	CASTTTGATSPLHF
TRBJ1-5	TRBV11-1	CASSFGPDQPQHF
TRBJ1-2	TRBV2	CASSEDYGYTF